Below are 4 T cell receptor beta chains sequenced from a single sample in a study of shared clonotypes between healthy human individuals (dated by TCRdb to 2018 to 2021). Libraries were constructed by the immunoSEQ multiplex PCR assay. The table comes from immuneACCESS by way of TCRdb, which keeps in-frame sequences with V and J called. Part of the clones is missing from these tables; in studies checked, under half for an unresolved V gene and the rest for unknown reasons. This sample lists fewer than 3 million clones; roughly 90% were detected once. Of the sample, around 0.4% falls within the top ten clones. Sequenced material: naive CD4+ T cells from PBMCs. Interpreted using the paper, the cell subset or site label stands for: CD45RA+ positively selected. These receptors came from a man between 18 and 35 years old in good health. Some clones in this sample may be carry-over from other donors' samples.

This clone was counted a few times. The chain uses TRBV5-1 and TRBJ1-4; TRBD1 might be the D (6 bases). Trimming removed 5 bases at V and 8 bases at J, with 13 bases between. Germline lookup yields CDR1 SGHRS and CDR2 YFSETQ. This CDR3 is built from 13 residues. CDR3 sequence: CASRTGRGEKLFF. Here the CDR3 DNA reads TGCGCCAGCAGAACAGGGAGAGGGGAAAAACTGTTTTTT.

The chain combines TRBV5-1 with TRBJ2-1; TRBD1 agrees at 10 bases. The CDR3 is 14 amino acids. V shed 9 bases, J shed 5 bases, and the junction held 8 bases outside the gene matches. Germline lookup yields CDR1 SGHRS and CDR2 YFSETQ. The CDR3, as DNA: TGCGCCACACGGACAGGGGGGGCAGACAATGAGCAGTTCTTC. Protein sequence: CATRTGGADNEQFF. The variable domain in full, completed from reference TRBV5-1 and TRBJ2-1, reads KAGVTQTPRYLIKTRGQQVTLSCSPISGHRSVSWYQQTPGQGLQFLFEYFSETQRNKGNFPGRFSGRQFSNSRSEMNVSTLELGDSALYLCATRTGGADNEQFFGPGTRLTVL.

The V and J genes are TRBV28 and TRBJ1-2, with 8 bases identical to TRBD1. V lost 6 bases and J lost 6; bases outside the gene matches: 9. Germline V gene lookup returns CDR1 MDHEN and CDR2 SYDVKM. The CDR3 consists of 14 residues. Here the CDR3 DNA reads TGTGCCAGCAGGATCCCTCAGGGGGCCAATGGCTACACCTTC. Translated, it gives CASRIPQGANGYTF.

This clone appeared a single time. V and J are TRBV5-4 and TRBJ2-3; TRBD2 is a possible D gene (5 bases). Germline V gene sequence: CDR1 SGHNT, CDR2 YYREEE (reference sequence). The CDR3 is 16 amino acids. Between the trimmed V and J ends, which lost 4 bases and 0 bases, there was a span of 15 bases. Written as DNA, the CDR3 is TGTGCCAGCAGCAACTTCAGACCGGGAAGCACAGATACGCAGTATTTT. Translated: CASSNFRPGSTDTQYF.